Below are 26 T cell receptor beta chains sequenced from a single sample in a study of a mutant IDH1 vaccine in newly diagnosed glioma (dated by TCRdb to the early 2020s). Library preparation used the immunoSEQ multiplex PCR assay. TCRdb took over this immuneACCESS table, retaining in-frame rearrangements with V and J assigned. Such tables are incomplete; in checked studies, under half of the missing clones stem from an unresolved V gene, and the remainder is unexplained. The sample has tens of thousands of clones on record, roughly 90% of them singletons. In total, the top ten clones hold 5.7% of the sample. The meaning of the sample's time point label: week 11, during vaccination. Every vaccine dose consisted of 300 ug of a 20-mer mutant IDH1 peptide in Montanide, administered subcutaneously together with topical imiquimod. For these receptors, no antigen is known. The sequencing used PBMCs, collected from a glioma patient whose treatment included an IDH1 peptide vaccine. The source is a woman between 40 and 55 years old with glioma.

The rearrangement joins TRBV4-1 to TRBJ1-4, with a possible D match to TRBD1 (6 bases). Germline lookup yields CDR1 MGHRA and CDR2 YSYEKL. Trimming left V 2 bases short and J 4 bases short, with 11 bases between. This CDR3 comprises 15 residues. The CDR3: CASSQKRDINEKLFF. In nucleotides, the CDR3 is TGCGCCAGCAGCCAAAAACGGGACATTAATGAAAAACTGTTTTTT.

This chain uses TRBV11-3 with TRBJ2-5; TRBD2 agrees at 7 bases. V trimming: 4 bases; J trimming: 7 bases; junction bases outside the gene matches: 6. Germline CDR1 SGHNT, CDR2 YENEEA. This CDR3 has 13 amino acids. The CDR3 region is CASSWTSDSTQYF. The CDR3, as DNA: TGTGCCAGCAGCTGGACTAGTGACTCGACCCAGTACTTC.

This chain joins TRBV4-2 and TRBJ2-2; the D is unclear. Germline V gives CDR1 LGHNA, CDR2 YNFKEQ. The CDR3 runs 15 residues. The V end was cut by 0 bases, the J end by 1 base, with 6 bases between. CDR3 nucleotides: TGTGCCAGCAGCCAAGATAGCCAGAACACCGGGGAGCTGTTTTTT. Translating gives CASSQDSQNTGELFF.

This chain links TRBV19 with TRBJ1-5; 8 bases align to TRBD1. Trimming took 7 bases from V and 5 from J; bases not matched to a gene: 16. The CDR3 is made up of 17 amino acids. Germline CDR1 LNHDA, CDR2 SQIVND (reference sequence). The CDR3 DNA reads TGTGCCAGTAAGGAGGACAGGGCCCCTCGGGGTCATCAGCCCCAGCATTTT. Protein sequence: CASKEDRAPRGHQPQHF. Combining the CDR3 with reference TRBV19 and TRBJ1-5 gives the whole variable domain DGGITQSPKYLFRKEGQNVTLSCEQNLNHDAMYWYRQDPGQGLRLIYYSQIVNDFQKGDIAEGYSVSREKKESFPLTVTSAQKNPTAFYLCASKEDRAPRGHQPQHFGDGTRLSIL.

The chain recombines TRBV6-1 with TRBJ2-7, with D possibly TRBD1 on 5 matching bases. CDR3 size: 13 residues. The germline V and J ends were trimmed by 0 bases and 4 bases, with 7 bases remaining between them. CDR1 is MNHNS, CDR2 SASEGT, per germline. The CDR3 region has the DNA TGTGCCAGCAGTGAAGCCAGGGCTTACGAGCAGTACTTC. Translated, it gives CASSEARAYEQYF.

V is TRBV19 and J is TRBJ1-2; tentative D call: TRBD1 (6 bases). V lost 5 bases and J lost 7, with 8 bases in between. Germline CDR1 and CDR2: LNHDA and SQIVND (reference sequence). The CDR3 has 11 amino acids. This CDR3 is CASSQGSGYTF. The CDR3 coding sequence is TGTGCCAGTAGTCAGGGGTCTGGCTACACCTTC.

The count of this clone is one. V and J are TRBV7-2 and TRBJ1-4, with 7 bases matching TRBD1. The CDR3 totals 15 residues. Germline V gene lookup returns CDR1 SGHTA and CDR2 FQGNSA. With 6 bases clipped from V and 5 bases from J, the junction kept 9 bases outside the gene matches. CDR3 coding DNA: TGTGCCAGCAGTCAAACCAGGGGGTTCAATGAAAAACTGTTTTTT. Residues: CASSQTRGFNEKLFF.

The CDR3: CASSWDRGSYEQYF. In nucleotides, the CDR3 is TGTGCCAGCAGCTGGGACAGGGGGTCCTACGAGCAGTACTTC. The chain has TRBV5-6 and TRBJ2-7; 11 bases align to TRBD1. CDR1 and CDR2 from the germline V gene are SGHDT and YYEEEE. This CDR3 has 14 amino acids. The V segment lost 3 bases and the J segment 1 base; nucleotides outside the gene matches: 0.

DNA of the CDR3: TGTGCCAGCAGCCCTTCGGGGGGCAGGGCGAGGACTGAAGCTTTCTTT. It codes for CASSPSGGRARTEAFF. This rearrangement joins TRBV7-9 to TRBJ1-1, with TRBD1 as a possible D gene (6 bases). Trimming took 5 bases from V and 5 from J, leaving 21 bases between them. Germline values: CDR1 SEHNR, CDR2 FQNEAQ (reference sequence). CDR3 length equals 16 residues.

Remarks on this clone: In this CDR3 the conserved last residue, phenylalanine or tryptophan, is missing, so a read error is likely. V gene TRBV9 combines with J gene TRBJ1-2; TRBD1 might be the D (6 bases). V was cut by 0 bases and J by 6 bases, with 15 bases left in between. The CDR3 is 15 residues long. Germline values: CDR1 SGDLS, CDR2 YYNGEE. CDR3 sequence: CASSVDLGRGHGYTL. In nucleotides, the CDR3 is TGTGCCAGCAGCGTAGATTTAGGCAGGGGACATGGCTACACCCTC.

V and J are TRBV15 and TRBJ2-5, with D perhaps TRBD2 (5 bases). Germline lookup yields CDR1 LNHNV and CDR2 YYDKDF (reference sequence). The CDR3 is 12 amino acids. Trimming stripped 8 bases from V and 5 bases from J, with 12 bases between. For the CDR3, the DNA is TGTGCCACCGGCGACTACCGGGAGACCCAGTACTTC. This encodes CATGDYRETQYF.

This chain links TRBV29-1 with TRBJ2-1, with D perhaps matching TRBD2 (5 bases). This CDR3 has 12 amino acids. V was cut by 4 bases and J by 6 bases, with 10 bases left in between. Germline CDR1 and CDR2: SQVTM and ANQGSEA. CDR3 protein: CSVARGSNEQFF. In DNA, the CDR3 is TGCAGCGTTGCGAGAGGGAGCAATGAGCAGTTCTTC.

The genes are TRBV11-2 and TRBJ2-7; maybe TRBD2 (7 bases). Trimming cost V 5 bases and J 3 bases, with 14 bases left between them. The CDR3 contains 14 residues. In germline, CDR1 is SGHAT, CDR2 FQNNGV. CDR3 sequence (DNA): TGTGCCAGCAGCAAGGGGGGGGGCCTCTACGAGCAGTACTTC. The encoded protein is CASSKGGGLYEQYF.

CDR3 nucleotides: TGCAGCGCCTCTAGCGGGTTTAGCACAGATACGCAGTATTTT. It is translated as CSASSGFSTDTQYF. This rearrangement joins TRBV29-1 to TRBJ2-3, with TRBD2 identical over 8 bases. J lost 0 bases, V lost 7 bases, and 6 bases had no gene match. CDR1 is SQVTM and CDR2 is ANQGSEA in the germline V gene. CDR3 length equals 14 residues.

The rearrangement uses TRBV6-5 and TRBJ2-7; perhaps TRBD2 as D (6 bases). The CDR3 is 14 amino acids. V dropped 0 bases and J dropped 1 base, with 7 bases sitting between them. CDR1 is MNHEY, CDR2 SVGAGI, per germline. Here the CDR3 DNA reads TGTGCCAGCAGTTACTCTAGCGGTTCCTACGAGCAGTACTTC. It codes for CASSYSSGSYEQYF.

This sequence joins TRBV7-3 and TRBJ2-3; D might be TRBD1 or TRBD2, each matching 6 bases. The CDR3 contains 15 residues. V was clipped by 0 bases and J by 6 bases, with 13 bases between them. From germline, CDR1 is SGHTA and CDR2 FQGTGA. The CDR3 is CASSLTGGPGDTQYF. CDR3 DNA sequence: TGTGCCAGCAGCTTAACTGGGGGGCCGGGGGATACGCAGTATTTT.

The rearrangement joins TRBV2 to TRBJ2-1, with TRBD1 matching over 7 bases. The CDR3 runs to 14 residues. CDR1 SNHLY and CDR2 FYNNEI come from the germline V gene. Losses at the gene ends were 4 bases for V and 2 bases for J; bases not matched to a gene: 2. The CDR3 reads CASSAQGAYNEQFF. CDR3 nucleotide sequence: TGTGCCAGCAGTGCCCAGGGGGCCTACAATGAGCAGTTCTTC.

The chain uses TRBV15 and TRBJ2-6, with D possibly being TRBD2 (5 bases). The CDR3 sequence is 16 residues long. V was cut by 1 base and J by 0 bases, with 7 bases left in between. The V gene's germline CDR1 is LNHNV and CDR2 YYDKDF (reference sequence). In DNA, the CDR3 is TGTGCCACCAGCAGAGGGACTTTCTCTGGGGCCAACGTCCTGACTTTC. This codes for CATSRGTFSGANVLTF.

This chain uses TRBV4-2 with TRBJ2-3; TRBD2 aligns across 11 bases. The germline CDR1 and CDR2 sequences are LGHNA and YNFKEQ. The V and J ends lost 4 bases and 0 bases, in that order; junction bases with no gene match: 6. The CDR3 has 17 residues. The CDR3 coding sequence is TGTGCCAGCAGCCGTAGCGGGGGGGCCCTTAGCACAGATACGCAGTATTTT. Translated: CASSRSGGALSTDTQYF.

This clone occurred once. The chain joins TRBV29-1 to TRBJ2-7, with 13 bases identical to TRBD2. Germline CDR1 and CDR2: SQVTM and ANQGSEA. J gave up 5 bases and V 6 bases, and 7 bases lay outside the gene matches. This CDR3 has 14 amino acids. The CDR3 loop reads CSVDGLAGAHEQYF. The CDR3 DNA sequence: TGCAGCGTGGACGGACTAGCGGGAGCCCACGAGCAGTACTTC.

The genes are TRBV19 and TRBJ2-1; TRBD2 aligns across 16 bases. V shed 7 bases and J 3 bases; nucleotides not matched to a gene: 9. The CDR3 contains 18 residues. Germline assignment: CDR1 LNHDA and CDR2 SQIVND (reference sequence). CDR3 sequence (DNA): TGTGCCAGTACCACGGGACTAGCGGGGGGGGGCTACTACAATGAGCAGTTCTTC. Amino acid sequence: CASTTGLAGGGYYNEQFF.

The gene calls are TRBV7-2 and TRBJ2-7; the D is unclear. The CDR3 contains 15 residues. Germline assignment: CDR1 SGHTA and CDR2 FQGNSA. V was shortened by 3 bases and J by 0 bases, with 12 bases between the two germline ends. As DNA, the CDR3 is TGTGCCAGCAGCTTTTTGGCCTACAGCTCCTACGAGCAGTACTTC. Amino acid sequence: CASSFLAYSSYEQYF.

This clone was seen once. The chain uses TRBV27 and TRBJ2-7; TRBD2 matches at 14 bases. V lost 5 bases to trimming and J lost 6 bases; unmatched junction nucleotides: 6. In germline, CDR1 is MNHEY, CDR2 SMNVEV (reference sequence). CDR3 length equals 15 residues. The CDR3 is CASSTPGLAGAEQYF. The CDR3 DNA sequence: TGTGCCAGCAGTACCCCGGGACTAGCGGGAGCCGAGCAGTACTTC.

This clone appeared a single time. The chain couples TRBV2 to TRBJ1-1; D gene ambiguous. V was clipped by 7 bases and J by 2 bases, with 14 bases between them. This CDR3 contains 14 residues. The germline V gene encodes CDR1 SNHLY and CDR2 FYNNEI. The DNA for the CDR3 is TGTGCCAGCACTCGAGTTCGGGGTAACACTGAAGCTTTCTTT. The encoded protein is CASTRVRGNTEAFF.

The V gene is TRBV19, the J gene TRBJ1-2; D is ambiguous. V was pared by 5 bases and J by 6 bases, with 13 bases between. The CDR3 is made up of 13 amino acids. The germline V gene has CDR1 LNHDA and CDR2 SQIVND (reference sequence). In nucleotides, the CDR3 is TGTGCCAGTAGTCATAGGGCGGGAAATGGCTACACCTTC. Amino acid sequence: CASSHRAGNGYTF.

V usage is TRBV30 and J usage is TRBJ1-5; 9 bases are a match to TRBD1. The CDR3 totals 14 residues. CDR1 and CDR2 from the germline V gene are GTSNPN and SVGIG (reference sequence). The J segment lost 5 bases and the V segment lost 1 base, leaving 3 bases of the junction unmatched. CDR3 loop: CAWSAGTGYQPQHF. The CDR3 nucleotides read TGTGCCTGGAGTGCCGGGACAGGGTATCAGCCCCAGCATTTT.